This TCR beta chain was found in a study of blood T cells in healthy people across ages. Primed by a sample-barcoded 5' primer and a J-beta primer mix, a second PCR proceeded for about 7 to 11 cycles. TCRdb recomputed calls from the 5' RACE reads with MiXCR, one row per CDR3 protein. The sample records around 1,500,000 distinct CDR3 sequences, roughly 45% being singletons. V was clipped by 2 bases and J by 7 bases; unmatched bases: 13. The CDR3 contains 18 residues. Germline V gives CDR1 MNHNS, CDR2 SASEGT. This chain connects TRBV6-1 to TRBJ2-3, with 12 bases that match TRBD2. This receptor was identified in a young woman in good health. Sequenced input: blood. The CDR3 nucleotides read TGTGCCAGCAGTGAACTATTCGGACTAGCGGGGATGTCGAATACGCAGTATTTT. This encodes CASSELFGLAGMSNTQYF.